Sequencing of this TCR beta chain was carried out in a study of T cells after yellow fever vaccination. General observations from the study: CD4 and CD8 compartments shared a small share of clonotypes, likely from convergent recombination.

The CDR3 has 13 amino acids. The germline V gene has CDR1 SGHTA and CDR2 FQGNSA. V lost 5 bases, J lost 5 bases, and 1 base stayed unmatched. This clonotype was detected ten times or more. The antigen remains unidentified. A single record per CDR3 protein comes from TCRdb applying MiXCR to the 5' RACE reads. The sample contains more than 300,000 distinct CDR3 sequences, about 10% of which appear only once. The genes are TRBV7-2 and TRBJ2-5; 11 bases are shared with TRBD2. The source is a man between 18 and 35 years old who received the YFV17D yellow fever vaccine. The material was CD4+ T cells sorted from PBMCs, obtained 45 days after the yellow fever booster vaccination. This chain's CDR3 is CASSGLAGETQYF. The CDR3 DNA sequence: TGTGCCAGCAGCGGACTAGCGGGTGAGACCCAGTACTTC.